This note documents a single T cell receptor (beta chain) sequence. This entry belongs to a study of technical replicates of blood from several donors. Some clones are missing from TCRdb's copy, which holds only in-frame ones; the method was immunoSEQ multiplex PCR. Among around 80,000 clones listed, around nine tenths were seen once. The CDR3 is 15 residues long. Germline V CDR1 and CDR2: LNHDA, SQIVND (reference sequence). V was clipped by 5 bases and J by 3 bases, with 14 bases between them. The J gene is TRBJ2-1, the V gene TRBV19; D possibly corresponds to TRBD1 (5 bases). The sequenced sample consisted of T cells isolated from PBMCs. This sequence was found in a human donor in good health. CDR3 protein: CASSFQGRVYNEQFF. CDR3 nucleotide sequence: TGTGCCAGTAGTTTCCAGGGAAGAGTCTACAATGAGCAGTTCTTC.